This T cell receptor beta chain was obtained from a study of T cells after yellow fever vaccination. As for the study in general: With SMART-Seq v4 Ultra Low Input, the fractions containing low cell numbers were prepared.

In TCRdb, the 5' RACE reads were re-called with MiXCR into one record per CDR3 protein. The table shows over 250,000 distinct CDR3 sequences, with 5.2% occurring only once. Germline V CDR1 and CDR2: SNHLY, FYNNEI. CDR3 size: 14 residues. V lost 7 bases and J 5 bases, leaving 14 bases between the germline ends. This clonotype occurred many times. Its antigen remains unknown. Study findings and constraints: By day 5 rather than day 15, the secondary response had peaked, though it was weaker.

The receptor's source is a man between 18 and 35 years old who received the YFV17D yellow fever vaccine. The chain employs TRBV2 and TRBJ2-2, with D possibly being TRBD1 (6 bases). The material sequenced was CD4+ T cells sorted from PBMCs, taken on the day of the yellow fever booster vaccination. The CDR3 DNA reads TGTGCCAGCAACCGGGACACTTGGACCGGGGAGCTGTTTTTT. It translates to CASNRDTWTGELFF.